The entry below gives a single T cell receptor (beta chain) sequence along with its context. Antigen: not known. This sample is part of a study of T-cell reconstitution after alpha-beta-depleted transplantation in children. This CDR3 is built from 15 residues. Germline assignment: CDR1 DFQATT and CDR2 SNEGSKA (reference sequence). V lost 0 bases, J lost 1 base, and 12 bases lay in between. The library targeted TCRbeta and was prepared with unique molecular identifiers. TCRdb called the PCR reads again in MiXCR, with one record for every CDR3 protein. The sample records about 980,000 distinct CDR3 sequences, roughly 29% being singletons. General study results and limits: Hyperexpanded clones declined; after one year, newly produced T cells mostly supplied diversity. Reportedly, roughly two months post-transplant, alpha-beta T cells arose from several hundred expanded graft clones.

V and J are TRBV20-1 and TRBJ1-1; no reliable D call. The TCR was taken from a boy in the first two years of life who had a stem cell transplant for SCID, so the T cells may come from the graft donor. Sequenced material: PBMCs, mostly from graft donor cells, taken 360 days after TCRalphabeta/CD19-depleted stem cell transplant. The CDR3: CSARDLRQKNTEAFF. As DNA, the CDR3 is TGCAGTGCTAGAGATTTAAGGCAGAAGAACACTGAAGCTTTCTTT.